Presented here are 27 T cell receptor beta chains from one specimen sequenced in a study of T cell responses to AZD1222 COVID-19 vaccine. Using immunoSEQ multiplex PCR, the repertoire was profiled, and TCRdb retains in-frame clones only, with some absent. The data contain about 91,000 clones, 90% to 95% of them singletons. Sequences were derived from peripheral blood, sampled 28 days after the second AZD1222 dose. The receptors were gathered from an adult who received the AZD1222 COVID-19 vaccine.

This clone has only one observation. V usage is TRBV9 and J usage is TRBJ2-3; no reliable D call. V was cut by 2 bases and J by 0 bases, with 13 bases left in between. This CDR3 has 16 amino acids. Germline-derived CDR1 and CDR2 are SGDLS and YYNGEE. CDR3 sequence reads: CASSVRHSPSTDTQYF. The DNA of the CDR3 is TGTGCCAGCAGCGTGAGGCACAGCCCGAGCACAGATACGCAGTATTTT. Full variable domain (missing parts from reference TRBV9 and TRBJ2-3): DSGVTQTPKHLITATGQRVTLRCSPRSGDLSVYWYQQSLDQGLQFLIQYYNGEERAKGNILERFSAQQFPDLHSELNLSSLELGDSALYFCASSVRHSPSTDTQYFGPGTRLTVL.

This sequence joins TRBV19 and TRBJ1-6, with TRBD1 identical over 7 bases. V dropped 0 bases and J dropped 8; count of bases not matched to a gene: 4. The germline gives CDR1 LNHDA, CDR2 SQIVND (reference sequence). The CDR3 runs 15 residues. The CDR3 spells CASSIEGDSHSPLHF. CDR3 in DNA: TGTGCCAGTAGTATAGAAGGGGACAGCCATTCACCCCTCCACTTT.

The chain employs TRBV24-1 and TRBJ2-2; 7 nucleotides agree with TRBD2. The J segment lost 6 bases and the V segment lost 10 bases, leaving 4 bases of the junction unmatched. This CDR3 is built from 12 residues. Germline V gene data show CDR1 as KGHDR and CDR2 as SFDVKD. CDR3: CATGDYPGELFF. CDR3 DNA: TGTGCCACAGGGGACTACCCCGGGGAGCTGTTTTTT.

The chain has TRBV19 and TRBJ1-6; 10 bases match TRBD1. The CDR3 is made up of 14 amino acids. CDR1 and CDR2 from the germline V gene are LNHDA and SQIVND (reference sequence). Trimming removed 6 bases from V and 10 bases from J; junction bases left unmatched: 6. CDR3 bases: TGTGCCAGTAGACTGGGACAGGGGAACTCACCCCTCCACTTT. This codes for CASRLGQGNSPLHF.

The rearrangement uses TRBV19 and TRBJ1-6, with D possibly matching TRBD1 (5 bases). Germline V gene sequence: CDR1 LNHDA, CDR2 SQIVND (reference sequence). This CDR3 is 14 amino acids long. Trimming left V 3 bases short and J 8 bases short, with 11 bases between. The CDR3 spells CASSISEGDSPLHF. In DNA, the CDR3 is TGTGCCAGTAGTATTTCGGAAGGGGATTCACCCCTCCACTTT.

The chain recombines TRBV19 with TRBJ2-5; 7 nucleotides agree with TRBD2. The V segment lost 5 bases and the J segment 1 base; nucleotides outside the gene matches: 4. The germline gives CDR1 LNHDA, CDR2 SQIVND (reference sequence). This CDR3 is built from 14 residues. This chain's CDR3 is CASSPGTTQETQYF. The CDR3 region has the DNA TGTGCCAGTAGTCCCGGGACTACCCAAGAGACCCAGTACTTC.

The DNA for the CDR3 is TGTGCCAGCAGTTCCCCGGGGGGTCCCAATCAGCCCCAGCATTTT. It is translated as CASSSPGGPNQPQHF. V is TRBV28 and J is TRBJ1-5, with a possible D match to TRBD1 (5 bases). V was clipped by 4 bases and J by 3 bases, with 13 bases between them. This CDR3 region has 15 residues. Germline lookup yields CDR1 MDHEN and CDR2 SYDVKM. Using reference TRBV28 and TRBJ1-5 for the parts outside the CDR3, the full variable domain is DVKVTQSSRYLVKRTGEKVFLECVQDMDHENMFWYRQDPGLGLRLIYFSYDVKMKEKGDIPEGYSVSREKKERFSLILESASTNQTSMYLCASSSPGGPNQPQHFGDGTRLSIL.

The CDR3, as DNA: TGTGCCAGCAGCTTAGGGTCAGTTTTCGGGGGTGCATCCTACGAGCAGTACTTC. It codes for CASSLGSVFGGASYEQYF. V usage is TRBV11-2 and J usage is TRBJ2-7, with D perhaps TRBD2 (6 bases). Per the germline V gene, CDR1 is SGHAT and CDR2 is FQNNGV. The CDR3 consists of 18 residues. V lost 1 base, J lost 1 base, and 20 bases lay in between.

V and J are TRBV9 and TRBJ2-3; TRBD1 matches at 9 bases. The CDR3 loop spans 14 amino acids. Trimming cost V 4 bases and J 4 bases; bases outside gene matches: 4. The germline gives CDR1 SGDLS, CDR2 YYNGEE. CDR3 in amino acids: CASSLGQGADTQYF. CDR3 coding DNA: TGTGCCAGCAGCTTGGGACAGGGCGCAGATACGCAGTATTTT.

The chain combines TRBV11-2 with TRBJ1-3, with D maybe TRBD1 (5 bases). V lost 5 bases to trimming and J lost 0 bases, with 14 bases between them. CDR3 length: 16 residues. Germline CDR1 SGHAT, CDR2 FQNNGV. The CDR3 loop is CASSLRGLTSGNTIYF. The CDR3 DNA reads as TGTGCCAGCAGCCTACGGGGACTGACCTCTGGAAACACCATATATTTT. Supplemented by reference TRBV11-2 and TRBJ1-3, the full variable domain reads EAGVAQSPRYKIIEKRQSVAFWCNPISGHATLYWYQQILGQGPKLLIQFQNNGVVDDSQLPKDRFSAERLKGVDSTLKIQPAKLEDSAVYLCASSLRGLTSGNTIYFGEGSWLTVV.

This chain uses TRBV9 with TRBJ1-5; a weak D match, TRBD1 (5 bases). This CDR3 has 14 amino acids. V was pared by 0 bases and J by 4 bases, with 8 bases between. The V gene's germline CDR1 is SGDLS and CDR2 YYNGEE. This chain's CDR3 is CASSVGAGNQPQHF. The CDR3 nucleotides are TGTGCCAGCAGCGTAGGGGCAGGGAATCAGCCCCAGCATTTT.

The chain has TRBV19 and TRBJ2-1; the D gene is possibly TRBD1 (6 bases). The germline CDR1 and CDR2 sequences are LNHDA and SQIVND (reference sequence). V was pared by 7 bases and J by 6 bases, with 10 bases between. The CDR3 has 12 residues. As DNA, the CDR3 is TGTGCCAGTAAAACAGGGATCAATGAGCAGTTCTTC. Residues: CASKTGINEQFF.

The V gene is TRBV5-6, the J gene TRBJ2-2; D is unclear. Germline V gives CDR1 SGHDT, CDR2 YYEEEE. Trimming left V 0 bases short and J 0 bases short, with 9 bases between. The CDR3 covers 16 residues. CDR3 in DNA: TGTGCCAGCAGCTTGGTGGCAGGAACGAACACCGGGGAGCTGTTTTTT. It specifies CASSLVAGTNTGELFF.

The chain has TRBV9 and TRBJ2-1; D possibly corresponds to TRBD2 (6 bases). V lost 0 bases and J lost 0, with 10 bases in between. The CDR3 is made up of 16 amino acids. Germline CDR1 reads SGDLS; CDR2 reads YYNGEE. This CDR3 is CASSVVRGSSYNEQFF. The CDR3 DNA follows: TGTGCCAGCAGCGTAGTGCGGGGTAGCTCCTACAATGAGCAGTTCTTC.

CDR3: CASTGTSGGTQYF. The CDR3, as DNA: TGTGCCAGTACCGGGACTAGCGGGGGGACCCAGTACTTC. The chain carries TRBV19 and TRBJ2-5; 14 positions agree with TRBD2. Germline CDR1 is LNHDA and CDR2 is SQIVND (reference sequence). V shed 7 bases and J 7 bases; nucleotides not matched to a gene: 2. The CDR3 has 13 residues.

CDR3 DNA: TGTGCCAGCAGCTTAGGCGGGACAGGAGCTACTAACTATGGCTACACCTTC. This gives the protein CASSLGGTGATNYGYTF. The rearrangement links TRBV7-2 to TRBJ1-2; 8 bases map to TRBD1. This CDR3 is built from 17 residues. V dropped 1 base and J dropped 0; count of bases not matched to a gene: 7. Germline lookup yields CDR1 SGHTA and CDR2 FQGNSA.

The genes are TRBV7-6 and TRBJ2-7; tentatively, D is TRBD1 (5 bases). Germline-derived CDR1 and CDR2 are SGHVS and FNYEAQ. There are 16 residues in the CDR3. The V end was cut by 5 bases, the J end by 6 bases, with 23 bases between. The CDR3 reads CASSAPGGATISEQYF. CDR3 in DNA: TGTGCCAGCAGCGCCCCGGGTGGGGCGACAATATCCGAGCAGTACTTC.

The J gene is TRBJ2-7, the V gene TRBV6-2 or TRBV6-3, with 10 bases lining up with TRBD2. There are 15 residues in the CDR3. J gave up 3 bases and V 2 bases, and 4 bases lay outside the gene matches. Germline CDR1 and CDR2: MNHEY and SVGEGT. The CDR3: CASSYRLAGGYEQYF. CDR3 DNA: TGTGCCAGCAGTTACAGATTAGCGGGGGGCTACGAGCAGTACTTC.

This clone was seen once. The V gene is TRBV4-3, the J gene TRBJ2-1, with 9 bases fitting TRBD2. Germline V gene sequence: CDR1 LGHNA, CDR2 YSLEER. CDR3 size: 17 residues. With V trimmed by 0 bases and J by 4 bases, 7 bases remained unmatched. The CDR3 region is CASSQEGLAGPYNEQFF. CDR3 bases: TGCGCCAGCAGCCAAGAGGGCCTAGCGGGGCCTTACAATGAGCAGTTCTTC.

The gene calls are TRBV5-1 and TRBJ1-1; TRBD1 aligns across 9 bases. Germline V gene data show CDR1 as SGHRS and CDR2 as YFSETQ. The length of the CDR3 is 16 residues. V lost 1 base to trimming and J lost 7 bases; unmatched junction nucleotides: 11. The CDR3 DNA sequence: TGCGCCAGCAGCTTGAAGGGTCGGGACAGGGCCAGTGAAGCTTTCTTT. Amino acid sequence: CASSLKGRDRASEAFF.

The rearrangement joins TRBV7-8 to TRBJ2-1; 8 bases align to TRBD2. The germline gives CDR1 SGHVS, CDR2 FQNEAQ. V lost 1 base to trimming and J lost 8 bases; unmatched junction nucleotides: 10. The CDR3 totals 16 residues. The CDR3 here is CASSLEVGGALHEQFF. CDR3 bases: TGTGCCAGCAGCTTAGAGGTCGGGGGGGCCCTCCATGAGCAGTTCTTC.

Here the CDR3 reads CASSGTGIEGLNYGYTF. CDR3 DNA sequence: TGTGCCAGCAGTGGGACAGGTATCGAGGGCTTGAACTATGGCTACACCTTC. The chain couples TRBV6-1 to TRBJ1-2, with TRBD1 matching over 7 bases. V was pared by 4 bases and J by 2 bases, with 13 bases of the junction left unmatched. Germline-derived CDR1 and CDR2 are MNHNS and SASEGT. This CDR3 is 17 amino acids long.

This chain joins TRBV28 and TRBJ2-7; D gene unclear. CDR3 length equals 11 residues. Trimming took off 4 bases at V and 6 bases at J, with 7 bases between the two ends. Germline CDR1 MDHEN, CDR2 SYDVKM. This CDR3 reads CASSSPSEQYF. As DNA, the CDR3 is TGTGCCAGCAGTTCCCCCAGCGAGCAGTACTTC.

This clone was counted between two and nine times. The chain uses TRBV7-9 and TRBJ2-1, with 12 bases lining up with TRBD1. Germline V lookup: CDR1 SEHNR, CDR2 FQNEAQ (reference sequence). The CDR3 totals 17 residues. Trimming at V came to 1 base and at J to 7 bases, leaving 8 bases not matched to a gene. The CDR3 DNA sequence: TGTGCCAGCAGCTTAGTCACCGGGACAGGGGGCACAAATGAGCAGTTCTTC. Translated, it gives CASSLVTGTGGTNEQFF. Full variable domain (rest looked up from reference TRBV7-9 and TRBJ2-1): DTGVSQNPRHKITKRGQNVTFRCDPISEHNRLYWYRQTLGQGPEFLTYFQNEAQLEKSRLLSDRFSAERPKGSFSTLEIQRTEQGDSAMYLCASSLVTGTGGTNEQFFGPGTRLTVL.

The rearrangement joins TRBV4-1 to TRBJ2-2; D is undetermined. Germline-derived CDR1 and CDR2 are MGHRA and YSYEKL. Trimming took off 4 bases at V and 6 bases at J, with 9 bases between the two ends. The CDR3 has 13 residues. CDR3 in amino acids: CASSPRPPGELFF. In DNA, the CDR3 is TGCGCCAGCAGCCCCCGGCCCCCCGGGGAGCTGTTTTTT.

Points on this clone: Germline is not matched at one junction end, which may reflect a read error. This sequence joins TRBV6-5 and TRBJ2-7, with 12 bases lining up with TRBD1. CDR3 size: 15 residues. CDR1 is MNHEY and CDR2 is SVGAGI in the germline V gene. The CDR3 protein is CASRYGTGGPYEQYF. DNA for the CDR3: TGTGCCAGCCGTTATGGGACAGGGGGCCCCTACGAGCAGTACTTC.

This chain joins TRBV7-8 and TRBJ2-5; 7 nucleotides agree with TRBD1. The germline gives CDR1 SGHVS, CDR2 FQNEAQ. The junction had 17 bases not matched to a gene; V was cut back by 5 bases and J by 5 bases. This CDR3 spans 17 amino acids. As DNA, the CDR3 is TGTGCCAGCAGCCTAGGGGGCACAGCCCGGGTTCGGGAGACCCAGTACTTC. This translates into CASSLGGTARVRETQYF.